The 4 T cell receptor beta chains below come from one sample, sequenced in a study of blood T cell repertoires in COVID-19. Sequencing was performed with immunoSEQ multiplex PCR; in TCRdb, only in-frame clones are kept and a portion is missing. The sample consists of about 100,000 clones, over 85% of them appearing once. Material: peripheral blood. The receptors come from a man aged 70-80 years with acute or convalescent COVID-19.

This chain joins TRBV9 and TRBJ1-1, with 8 positions matching TRBD1. Germline assignment: CDR1 SGDLS and CDR2 YYNGEE. CDR3 length: 16 residues. J lost 5 bases, V lost 3 bases, and 12 bases had no gene match. CDR3 amino acids: CASSAGTGAYGTEAFF. The CDR3 nucleotides are TGTGCCAGCAGCGCCGGGACAGGCGCTTACGGGACTGAAGCTTTCTTT.

V gene TRBV19 combines with J gene TRBJ2-1; 16 positions agree with TRBD2. V gave up 10 bases and J gave up 4 bases; unmatched junction bases: 10. The CDR3 sequence is 17 residues long. In germline, CDR1 is LNHDA, CDR2 SQIVND (reference sequence). CDR3: CATSGTSGGGSYNEQFF. The CDR3 DNA follows: TGTGCCACCTCCGGGACTAGCGGGGGGGGATCATACAATGAGCAGTTCTTC. The full variable domain, its missing parts supplied by reference TRBV19 and TRBJ2-1, is DGGITQSPKYLFRKEGQNVTLSCEQNLNHDAMYWYRQDPGQGLRLIYYSQIVNDFQKGDIAEGYSVSREKKESFPLTVTSAQKNPTAFYLCATSGTSGGGSYNEQFFGPGTRLTVL.

The chain combines TRBV7-9 with TRBJ2-7, with TRBD2 matching over 14 bases. Trimming at V came to 5 bases and at J to 3 bases, leaving 6 bases not matched to a gene. This CDR3 contains 16 residues. CDR1 and CDR2 (germline): SEHNR, FQNEAQ (reference sequence). DNA for the CDR3: TGTGCCAGCAGCCTTCGGACTAGCGGGAGGATCTACGAGCAGTACTTC. It encodes CASSLRTSGRIYEQYF.

V gene TRBV19 combines with J gene TRBJ1-2; 7 bases align to TRBD1. Germline-derived CDR1 and CDR2 are LNHDA and SQIVND (reference sequence). Trimming at V came to 1 base and at J to 4 bases, leaving 6 bases not matched to a gene. This CDR3 has 15 amino acids. The CDR3 coding sequence is TGTGCCAGTAGTATAGTTGGAAACAGGGGCTATGGCTACACCTTC. Its translation is CASSIVGNRGYGYTF.